Detailed here is one T cell receptor (beta chain). The data stem from a study of T cells in tumors after PD-1 blockade. TCRdb's table, derived via immunoSEQ multiplex PCR, lists solely in-frame clones and lacks some. The sample shows some 13,000 clones, about 66% of them seen only once. Germline values: CDR1 MNHNY, CDR2 SVGAGI (reference sequence). V was pared by 5 bases and J by 2 bases, with 12 bases between. The CDR3 contains 14 residues. The sequence was obtained from a human donor with cutaneous squamous cell carcinoma. This specimen consisted of tumor tissue, obtained after anti-PD-1 treatment. V is TRBV6-6 and J is TRBJ1-2; D might be TRBD1 (6 bases). CDR3 residues: CASSPSTGNYGYTF. In nucleotides, the CDR3 is TGTGCCAGCAGTCCCTCCACAGGGAACTATGGCTACACCTTC.